The T cell receptor (beta chain) described here comes from a study of OX40 agonist ivuxolimab in advanced cancers. Study-wide context: Melanoma, hepatocellular carcinoma, head and neck or renal cell cancer occurred in dose-escalation patients. Study-wide results and limits: The study did not work out the antigen specificity of the expanded peripheral T cells.

Worth noting for this clone: Its antigen is unidentified.

Samples of blood were obtained at baseline, on cycle 4 day 1, and on cycle 7 day 1. Data came from immunoSEQ multiplex PCR; TCRdb stores just in-frame clones and leaves some out. The sample shows around 39,000 clones, 65% to 90% of them seen only once. The CDR3 is 11 residues long. V gave up 2 bases and J gave up 5 bases, with 3 bases separating them. Germline V CDR1 and CDR2: LNHDA, SQIVND (reference sequence). Sequencing was performed on CD4+ or CD8+ T cells sorted from blood, taken in a trial of the OX40 agonist ivuxolimab. The chain recombines TRBV19 with TRBJ2-5; D not resolved. The source of this sequence is an adult with an advanced solid tumor such as melanoma, head and neck, liver or kidney cancer. In DNA, the CDR3 is TGTGCCAGTAGTATAATGGAGACCCAGTACTTC. Amino acids: CASSIMETQYF.